The rows below give T cell receptor beta chains drawn from one sample of a study of long-term antiretroviral therapy in people with HIV. Sequencing used immunoSEQ multiplex PCR; TCRdb keeps in-frame clones, though not all of them. The sample carries about 28,000 clones, 70% to 90% recorded once. The starting material was unsorted PBMCs, obtained 0.8 years before starting antiretroviral therapy. Every receptor here comes from a man younger than 35 with HIV. CDR3s include the opening cysteine and the closing phenylalanine or tryptophan.

>TRBJ2-7|TRBV5-4
CASSSSTSGSHEQYF
>TRBJ2-2|TRBV2
CASTGRVSWGELFF
>TRBJ2-4|TRBV30
CAWSAWAGGLFANIQYF
>TRBJ1-5|TRBV19
CASTLDQWGNQPQHF
>TRBJ1-5|TRBV7-8
CASSWGGTGDQPQHF
>TRBJ1-6|TRBV7-9
CASSLIPSLHF
>TRBJ1-1|TRBV5-4
CASSRDRGMGTGTEAFF
>TRBJ1-4|TRBV7-8
CASTPVRAEKLFF
>TRBJ2-7|TRBV19
CASSIAGTGGGEQYF
>TRBJ2-2|TRBV6-1
CASSEFGGTGELFF
>TRBJ1-5|TRBV6-1
CASSEVGGFQPQHF
>TRBJ1-2|TRBV27
CASSLEASPNYGYTF
>TRBJ1-2|TRBV28
CASNEGRGSYGYTF
>TRBJ2-3|TRBV7-9
CASSERSGGSDTQYF
>TRBJ2-2|TRBV7-2
CASSLALSGGRPGELFF
>TRBJ2-1|TRBV7-9
CASSLGRVDEQFF
>TRBJ1-4|TRBV7-9
CASSLSEKLFF
>TRBJ1-1|TRBV20-1
CSASFDREAFF
>TRBJ2-2|TRBV6-5
CASSYFNTGELFF
>TRBJ1-5|TRBV6-1
CASSDSDRVVNQPQHF
>TRBJ2-3|TRBV7-9
CASSLRGSGDTQYF
>TRBJ2-5|TRBV9
CASSVGLAGLAGETQYF
>TRBJ2-1|TRBV5-1
CASSLEVQGLYNEQFF
>TRBJ2-7|TRBV6-4
CASSAPRGVAYEQYF
>TRBJ2-1|TRBV5-4
CASSEGLAGALTYNEQFF
>TRBJ2-7|TRBV15
CATSREGVSGRSYEQYF
>TRBJ1-1|TRBV5-4
CASREGSYTEAFF
>TRBJ1-1|TRBV7-3
CASSVSPGGMNTEAFF
>TRBJ2-1|TRBV15
CATSPSGRNNEQFF
>TRBJ2-1|TRBV2
CASIGTASEQFF
>TRBJ1-2|TRBV7-2
CASSLASSWGRSGYTF
>TRBJ1-2|TRBV6-5
CASSHSGVRSYGYTF
>TRBJ1-3|TRBV9
CASSAPGMDGNTIYF
>TRBJ2-6|TRBV11-2
CASSPLIAGANVLTF
>TRBJ1-2|TRBV11-2
CASSLGTGRIEVGYTF
>TRBJ1-1|TRBV29-1
CSGRDTDTEAFF
>TRBJ1-5|TRBV2
CASRPGTGTNQPQHF
>TRBJ1-1|TRBV9
CASTLVGSSTEAFF
>TRBJ1-5|TRBV4-1
CASSQDFQGTQPQHF
>TRBJ2-2|TRBV9
CASSVVSGNTGELFF